This is a list of T cell receptor beta chains from one sample in a study of T cells in Graves' hyperthyroidism and ophthalmopathy. TCRdb ran MiXCR on the multiplex PCR reads and lists one entry per CDR3 protein. Found here are around 440,000 distinct CDR3 sequences, 15% to 19% of them singletons; the top ten hold 12% to 15%. Sequenced material: blood. The receptors stem from a woman aged 18-29 years with Graves' hyperthyroidism. The CDR3 runs from the conserved cysteine through the conserved F or W. A D gene is named only where the DNA matches it firmly. Clone size appears in some rows only: once, few, many, or a class for an expanded clone.

TRBJ1-1 13 . TRBV27 . CASSLNSMSEAFF TGTGCCAGCAGTCTAAATAGCATGTCTGAAGCTTTCTTT
TRBJ1-4 18 many TRBV6-2/TRBV6-3 . CASRSGRRAWITNEKLFF TGTGCCAGCAGGTCGGGACGACGGGCTTGGATAACTAATGAAAAACTGTTTTTT
TRBJ1-1 17 many TRBV19 TRBD1 CASSARQGGFRITEAFF TGTGCCAGTAGTGCTCGACAGGGTGGTTTTCGGATCACTGAAGCTTTCTTT
TRBJ2-2 19 . TRBV27 TRBD1 CASSGPGLWTGLNTGELFF TGTGCCAGCAGTGGGCCCGGGCTGTGGACAGGTCTAAACACCGGGGAGCTGTTTTTT
TRBJ2-7 14 many TRBV28 . CASSPSGSRYEQYF TGTGCCAGCAGCCCTTCCGGGAGTAGATACGAGCAGTACTTC
TRBJ2-7 15 . TRBV20-1 TRBD2 CSAREGLAGYYEQYF TGCAGTGCTAGAGAAGGGCTAGCGGGGTACTACGAGCAGTACTTC
TRBJ1-2 12 many TRBV6-1 . CASRQGTYGYTF TGTGCCTCCAGGCAGGGAACCTATGGCTACACCTTC
TRBJ2-3 16 . TRBV13 . CASSLFAGPSTDTQYF TGTGCCAGCAGCTTATTTGCGGGCCCTTCCACAGATACGCAGTATTTT
TRBJ2-1 14 many TRBV20-1 TRBD2 CSAWTSGRALEQFF TGCAGTGCTTGGACTAGCGGGAGGGCCCTTGAGCAGTTCTTC
TRBJ1-2 12 many TRBV28 . CASTDRGKGYTF TGTGCCAGCACCGATCGGGGGAAGGGCTACACCTTC
TRBJ2-5 14 . TRBV5-1 . CASRNREPQETQYF TGCGCCAGCAGAAATAGGGAGCCCCAAGAGACCCAGTACTTC
TRBJ2-7 18 many TRBV5-1 TRBD1 CASSLVLSPGQRSYEQYF TGCGCCAGCAGCTTGGTGCTGTCGCCGGGACAGCGCTCCTACGAGCAGTACTTC
TRBJ2-1 14 many TRBV28 . CASSLFRSRNEQFF TGTGCCAGCAGTTTATTTCGGAGTAGGAATGAGCAGTTCTTC
TRBJ2-1 15 few TRBV9 . CASSVDGPSYNEQFF TGTGCCAGCAGCGTAGACGGCCCCTCCTACAATGAGCAGTTCTTC
TRBJ1-1 15 many TRBV12-3/TRBV12-4 TRBD1 CASSPLTGGYTEAFF TGTGCCAGCAGTCCGCTGACAGGGGGTTACACTGAAGCTTTCTTT
TRBJ2-7 12 many TRBV28 . CASRAQGTEQYF TGTGCCAGCAGGGCACAGGGTACAGAGCAGTACTTC
TRBJ2-5 12 few TRBV5-6 . CASSSGRETQYF TGTGCCAGCAGTTCTGGCCGAGAGACCCAGTACTTC
TRBJ2-1 17 many TRBV28 TRBD2 CASREPERELTYNEQFF TGTGCCAGCAGAGAACCAGAGCGGGAACTAACCTACAATGAGCAGTTCTTC
TRBJ2-1 16 many TRBV12-3/TRBV12-4 . CASSLTGERGGNEQFF TGTGCCAGCAGTTTGACAGGGGAGCGGGGTGGCAATGAGCAGTTCTTC
TRBJ1-2 19 few TRBV7-9 TRBD1 CASSLPRQGPSLFFYGYTF TGTGCCAGCAGCTTACCGAGACAGGGACCCTCCCTGTTTTTCTATGGCTACACCTTC
TRBJ1-1 17 many TRBV12-5 . CASGLPRVRDKNTEAFF TGTGCTAGTGGTTTGCCCCGGGTACGGGACAAGAACACTGAAGCTTTCTTT
TRBJ2-1 17 many TRBV11-2 TRBD2 CASSLVGGRALGNEQFF TGTGCCAGCAGCTTAGTGGGCGGGAGGGCCCTCGGGAATGAGCAGTTCTTC
TRBJ1-1 17 many TRBV12-3/TRBV12-4 TRBD1 CASTRQGTVILSTEAFF TGTGCCAGCACCAGGCAGGGGACAGTTATTTTGAGCACTGAAGCTTTCTTT
TRBJ2-1 13 . TRBV6-2/TRBV6-3 . CASSYSPYNEQFF TGTGCCAGCAGTTACTCTCCATACAATGAGCAGTTCTTC
TRBJ2-7 14 . TRBV12-3/TRBV12-4 . CASSPWTKLYEQYF TGTGCCAGCAGTCCGTGGACAAAACTCTACGAGCAGTACTTC
TRBJ2-7 15 many TRBV18 TRBD1 CASSPETGKTYEQYF TGTGCCAGCTCACCAGAGACAGGGAAGACCTACGAGCAGTACTTC
TRBJ2-1 15 many TRBV24-1 TRBD1 CATGVEGAILDEQFF TGTGCCACCGGTGTTGAGGGGGCGATTCTGGATGAGCAGTTCTTC
TRBJ1-5 15 many TRBV7-8 . CASSLDGTSNQPQHF TGTGCCAGCAGCTTAGACGGAACTAGCAATCAGCCCCAGCATTTT
TRBJ1-2 12 . TRBV20-1 . CSASFGGDGYTF TGCAGTGCTAGTTTTGGAGGGGATGGCTACACCTTC
TRBJ1-1 15 few TRBV5-1 . CASSLEGMPPIEAFF TGCGCCAGCAGCCTAGAGGGAATGCCCCCCATAGAAGCTTTCTTT
TRBJ1-1 14 many TRBV20-1 TRBD1 CSASRQGRGTEAFF TGCAGTGCTTCCCGACAGGGAAGAGGCACTGAAGCTTTCTTT
TRBJ1-2 14 many TRBV28 TRBD1 CASSKTGVNYGYTF TGTGCCAGCAGCAAAACAGGGGTCAACTATGGCTACACCTTC
TRBJ2-7 17 . TRBV5-1 TRBD2 CASRRSGTSGSTYEQYF TGCGCCAGCAGGAGATCGGGGACTAGCGGGAGTACCTACGAGCAGTACTTC
TRBJ2-7 16 . TRBV4-1 TRBD1 CASSLNGQGASYEQYF TGCGCCAGCAGCCTTAATGGACAGGGGGCTTCCTACGAGCAGTACTTC
TRBJ2-1 15 . TRBV5-5 TRBD2 CASSLVGGRSNEQFF TGTGCCAGCAGCTTGGTTGGCGGGAGGAGCAATGAGCAGTTCTTC
TRBJ1-4 14 . TRBV15 TRBD1 CATTRGPDNEKLFF TGTGCCACCACCAGGGGGCCGGATAATGAAAAACTGTTTTTT
TRBJ2-1 14 many TRBV6-1 . CASSPRQGGGEQFF TGTGCCAGCAGTCCCCGCCAGGGAGGGGGTGAGCAGTTCTTC
TRBJ1-2 14 . TRBV10-3 TRBD1 CASEGQDANYGYTF TGTGCCAGTGAAGGACAGGATGCTAACTATGGCTACACCTTC
TRBJ2-1 14 . TRBV3-1 TRBD2 CASSQGTSLSEQFF TGTGCCAGCAGCCAAGGGACTAGTCTTTCTGAGCAGTTCTTC
TRBJ1-4 17 . TRBV3-2 . CASKKNSRSPTNEKLFF TGTGCCAGCAAGAAGAACAGCCGTTCGCCAACTAATGAAAAACTGTTTTTT
TRBJ1-5 13 . TRBV24-1 . CATKGSNDQPQHF TGTGCCACCAAAGGGAGTAACGATCAGCCCCAGCATTTT
TRBJ1-2 13 many TRBV27 . CASSLSLGDSYTF TGTGCCAGCAGTTTATCTTTGGGGGATAGCTACACCTTC
TRBJ1-4 11 few TRBV13 . CASSLGRGLFF TGTGCCAGCAGCTTAGGCAGGGGACTGTTTTTT
TRBJ2-1 14 . TRBV7-2 TRBD2 CASSPRTSSNEQFF TGTGCCAGCAGCCCCCGGACTAGCAGTAATGAGCAGTTCTTC
TRBJ1-1 14 many TRBV6-2/TRBV6-3 . CASSINRANTEAFF TGTGCCAGCAGTATCAACAGGGCGAACACTGAAGCTTTCTTT
TRBJ2-1 10 few TRBV24-1 . CATGENEQFF TGTGCCACCGGAGAAAATGAGCAGTTCTTC
TRBJ2-1 13 once TRBV12-3/TRBV12-4 . CASSPLVYNEQFF TGTGCCAGCAGCCCGCTAGTGTACAATGAGCAGTTCTTC
TRBJ2-1 16 many TRBV29-1 . CSVVLNTWTDHNEQFF TGCAGCGTTGTCCTGAACACCTGGACTGATCACAATGAGCAGTTCTTC
TRBJ2-7 16 . TRBV15 TRBD1 CATSRDLGTGHHEQYF TGTGCCACCAGCAGAGATCTCGGGACAGGGCACCACGAGCAGTACTTC
TRBJ1-4 15 . TRBV6-1 . CASRKTGLQNEKLFF TGTGCCAGCAGAAAGACCGGGCTACAGAATGAAAAACTGTTTTTT